The T cell receptor (beta chain) under discussion was sequenced for a study of blood T cell repertoires in COVID-19. Turning to the study itself: There were acute and convalescent COVID-19 samples, and they came from the United States, Italy and Spain. Nucleic acid was either cDNA or gDNA, and it came from T cells, B-cell-depleted T cells, or PBMCs.

CDR3 size: 11 residues. Between the trimmed V and J ends, which lost 4 bases and 5 bases, there was a span of 4 bases. In germline, CDR1 is SGHKS, CDR2 YYEKEE (reference sequence). TCRdb keeps only in-frame clones here, not all; method: immunoSEQ multiplex PCR. The table shows about 180,000 clones, with 82% occurring only once. Participant age was roughly 18 to 100 years, and participants resided in approximately 25 US areas. Input material: PBMCs or T cells enriched from blood (not recorded which). V usage is TRBV5-5 and J usage is TRBJ2-1; D call uncertain. The TCR was taken from a man in his 60s who had recovered from COVID-19. This chain's CDR3 is CASSRDNEQFF. The CDR3 DNA follows: TGTGCCAGCAGCCGGGACAATGAGCAGTTCTTC.